This TCR beta chain was sequenced for a study of OX40 agonist ivuxolimab in advanced cancers. Generated by immunoSEQ multiplex PCR, the TCRdb table keeps only in-frame clones and is missing some. The data contain 60,000 or so clones, about 82% of them singletons. Trimming took off 4 bases at V and 1 base at J, with 16 bases between the two ends. There are 16 residues in the CDR3. CDR1 WNHNN and CDR2 SYGVQD come from the germline V gene (reference sequence). This receptor was obtained from an adult with an advanced solid tumor such as melanoma, head and neck, liver or kidney cancer. This chain joins TRBV10-1 and TRBJ2-5; TRBD1 or TRBD2 may be the D gene (7 bases each). The sequences come from CD4+ or CD8+ T cells sorted from blood, collected in a trial of the OX40 agonist ivuxolimab. CDR3 sequence reads: CASSAGRAGGQETQYF. The CDR3 DNA reads TGCGCCAGCAGTGCAGGGAGGGCAGGGGGCCAAGAGACCCAGTACTTC.